This passage covers 22 T cell receptor beta chains from one sample sequenced in a study of cytomegalovirus exposure and HLA in healthy donors. Primers for the PCR totalled 60 Vbeta and 13 Jbeta. The assay was immunoSEQ multiplex PCR, and TCRdb's table has in-frame clones only and misses some. The sample consists of tens of thousands of clones, less than 75% of them appearing once. Sequenced material: PBMCs. These receptors all come from a middle-aged man in good health and CMV-seropositive.

This clone came up many times. The rearrangement links TRBV4-1 to TRBJ2-7, with 12 bases lining up with TRBD2. After removal of 1 base from V and 0 bases from J, the junction contained 10 bases not matched to a gene. Germline CDR1 reads MGHRA; CDR2 reads YSYEKL. The CDR3 spans 19 residues. The CDR3 reads CASSQGTSGAQFNSYEQYF. The CDR3 DNA reads TGCGCCAGCAGCCAAGGGACTAGCGGGGCTCAATTCAACTCCTACGAGCAGTACTTC.

The J gene is TRBJ1-2, the V gene TRBV18; D is possibly TRBD1 (6 bases). Germline V lookup: CDR1 KGHSH, CDR2 LQKENI. V shed 4 bases and J shed 12 bases, with 15 bases lying between them. The length of the CDR3 is 12 residues. In DNA, the CDR3 is TGTGCCAGCTCACTAAAGCAGGGGTTTAACACCTTC. Its translation: CASSLKQGFNTF.

The chain has TRBV5-8 and TRBJ2-4; D may be TRBD1 (6 bases). CDR3 size: 17 residues. Trimming took 1 base from V and 1 from J, leaving 15 bases between them. Per germline, CDR1 SGHTS and CDR2 YDEGEE. CDR3 in DNA: TGTGCCAGCAGCTTGTCTGTCGGACAGTCGGCCAAAAACATTCAGTACTTC. Translated, it gives CASSLSVGQSAKNIQYF.

The genes are TRBV28 and TRBJ1-2, with 7 positions matching TRBD1. V was clipped by 6 bases and J by 1 base; unmatched bases: 8. CDR1 is MDHEN and CDR2 is SYDVKM in the germline V gene. The CDR3 is made up of 15 amino acids. The CDR3 sequence is CASRDRTGINYGYTF. The CDR3 DNA follows: TGTGCCAGCAGAGACCGGACAGGAATTAACTATGGCTACACCTTC.

The chain combines TRBV5-4 with TRBJ2-1; TRBD2 matches 8 bases. Per the germline V gene, CDR1 is SGHNT and CDR2 is YYREEE (reference sequence). This CDR3 is 16 amino acids long. The V gene end was trimmed by 0 bases and the J gene end by 2 bases; junction bases not matched to a gene: 4. The CDR3 loop reads CASSLASGGPYNEQFF. In DNA, the CDR3 is TGTGCCAGCAGCTTGGCCAGCGGGGGACCCTACAATGAGCAGTTCTTC.

This clone was found once. The chain links TRBV4-2 to TRBJ2-1, with 13 bases fitting TRBD2. In germline, CDR1 is LGHNA, CDR2 YNFKEQ. V was pared by 2 bases and J by 8 bases, with 6 bases of the junction left unmatched. The CDR3 totals 16 residues. The CDR3, as DNA: TGTGCCAGCAGCCAACCCGGGACTAGCGGGAAGGATGAGCAGTTCTTC. This encodes CASSQPGTSGKDEQFF.

The V call is TRBV28, the J call TRBJ1-4, with TRBD1 matching 9 bases. In germline, CDR1 is MDHEN, CDR2 SYDVKM. CDR3 length equals 14 residues. V shed 6 bases, J shed 7 bases, and the junction held 6 bases outside the gene matches. CDR3: CASSPTGGGEKLFF. As DNA, the CDR3 is TGTGCCAGCAGCCCGACAGGGGGTGGTGAAAAACTGTTTTTT.

The CDR3 nucleotides read TGCAGCGTTGCTCGTAGTAACACCGGGGAGCTGTTTTTT. It specifies CSVARSNTGELFF. The chain joins TRBV29-1 to TRBJ2-2; D ambiguous. The CDR3 totals 13 residues. The ends were cut back, 4 bases at V and 2 bases at J, with 8 bases in the middle. Germline V CDR1 and CDR2: SQVTM, ANQGSEA.

V gene TRBV5-4 combines with J gene TRBJ2-1, with 8 nucleotides matching TRBD2. The CDR3 runs 15 residues. Trimming at V came to 9 bases and at J to 0 bases, leaving 8 bases not matched to a gene. The germline gives CDR1 SGHNT, CDR2 YYREEE (reference sequence). This chain's CDR3 is CATRSAGGSYNEQFF. The CDR3 region has the DNA TGTGCCACTCGGAGTGCGGGGGGCTCCTACAATGAGCAGTTCTTC.

The table lists this clone with a count of one. The chain joins TRBV30 to TRBJ2-7; D may be TRBD1 (6 bases). The CDR3 spans 13 residues. CDR1 GTSNPN and CDR2 SVGIG come from the germline V gene (reference sequence). V was shortened by 3 bases and J by 5 bases, with 14 bases between the two germline ends. The CDR3, as DNA: TGTGCCTGGAGGTGGGGCAGGGGCGACGAGCAGTACTTC. It specifies CAWRWGRGDEQYF.

The chain couples TRBV4-3 to TRBJ2-2, with TRBD1 matching 7 bases. Germline assignment: CDR1 LGHNA and CDR2 YSLEER. J was trimmed by 6 bases and V by 1 base; bases with no gene match: 2. CDR3 length: 14 residues. CDR3 coding DNA: TGCGCCAGCAGCCAAGCTAGGGGGCCCGGGGAGCTGTTTTTT. Its protein product is CASSQARGPGELFF.

V is TRBV7-6 and J is TRBJ2-7; 7 nucleotides agree with TRBD1. The CDR3 extends over 14 amino acids. V shed 0 bases, J shed 5 bases, and the junction held 4 bases outside the gene matches. Germline-derived CDR1 and CDR2 are SGHVS and FNYEAQ. CDR3 region: CASSLAVQGHEQYF. The CDR3 bases are TGTGCCAGCAGCTTAGCGGTACAGGGGCACGAGCAGTACTTC.

This chain connects TRBV6-1 to TRBJ2-3, with D perhaps TRBD2 (6 bases). Germline CDR1 is MNHNS and CDR2 is SASEGT. The V and J ends lost 3 bases and 3 bases respectively, with 10 bases between them. This CDR3 has 14 amino acids. The CDR3 sequence is CASSEGGKTDTQYF. The DNA for the CDR3 is TGTGCCAGCAGTGAGGGGGGAAAGACAGATACGCAGTATTTT.

About this clone: An end of the junction does not agree with germline; a read error may underlie this. V gene TRBV5-1 combines with J gene TRBJ2-1, with D uncertain. Germline-derived CDR1 and CDR2 are SGHRS and YFSETQ. The CDR3 covers 13 residues. The CDR3 region is CASSPLSHNEQFF. The CDR3 DNA reads TGCGCCAGCAGCCCACTCTCCCACAATGAGCAGTTCTTC.

This chain links TRBV4-1 with TRBJ2-7, with unresolved D. This CDR3 is 16 amino acids long. V was pared by 0 bases and J by 5 bases, with 17 bases between. CDR1 MGHRA and CDR2 YSYEKL come from the germline V gene. The chain's CDR3 is CASSQDKGMRSHEQYF. The CDR3 DNA reads TGCGCCAGCAGCCAAGATAAAGGAATGAGGTCCCACGAGCAGTACTTC.

The rearrangement links TRBV7-9 to TRBJ2-5; TRBD2 might be the D (6 bases). Germline assignment: CDR1 SEHNR and CDR2 FQNEAQ (reference sequence). This CDR3 region has 10 residues. The V end was cut by 11 bases, the J end by 3 bases, with 7 bases between. The CDR3 is CAPGEETQYF. CDR3 sequence (DNA): TGTGCCCCGGGGGAAGAGACCCAGTACTTC.

V usage is TRBV7-2 and J usage is TRBJ2-7; TRBD1 matches 10 bases. The CDR3 has 15 residues. CDR1 and CDR2 (germline): SGHTA, FQGNSA. V dropped 1 base and J dropped 5; count of bases not matched to a gene: 5. The CDR3 DNA reads TGTGCCAGCAGCTTAGTCCCGGGACAGGGGAACGAGCAGTACTTC. Protein product: CASSLVPGQGNEQYF. The variable domain in full, with the rest retrieved from reference TRBV7-2 and TRBJ2-7, is GAGVSQSPSNKVTEKGKDVELRCDPISGHTALYWYRQSLGQGLEFLIYFQGNSAPDKSGLPSDRFSAERTGGSVSTLTIQRTQQEDSAVYLCASSLVPGQGNEQYFGPGTRLTVT.

In this sample, this clone turned up a few times. V is TRBV9 and J is TRBJ1-5; TRBD1 matches at 9 bases. V dropped 3 bases and J dropped 6; count of bases not matched to a gene: 7. The V gene's germline CDR1 is SGDLS and CDR2 YYNGEE. This CDR3 contains 15 residues. DNA for the CDR3: TGTGCCAGCAGCGCCACAGGGGGCAAGGGTCAGCCCCAGCATTTT. Its translation is CASSATGGKGQPQHF.

The V call is TRBV7-9, the J call TRBJ2-5; D is undetermined. With the DNA end fitting TRBJ2-7 better, the J assignment may be wrong. Germline V gives CDR1 SEHNR, CDR2 FQNEAQ (reference sequence). The CDR3 is 11 residues long. In nucleotides, the CDR3 is TGTGCCAGCAGCACCTACTACGAGCAGTACTTC. Encoded protein: CASSTYYEQYF.

The chain uses TRBV7-2 and TRBJ1-1; 7 nucleotides align to TRBD1. Germline CDR1 and CDR2: SGHTA and FQGNSA. The CDR3 covers 17 residues. Losses at the gene ends were 5 bases for V and 5 bases for J; bases not matched to a gene: 17. CDR3 DNA: TGTGCCAGCAGCCGACCTCTAAGCAAGGGGGCAGGGACTGAAGCTTTCTTT. Encoded protein: CASSRPLSKGAGTEAFF.

The chain couples TRBV5-1 to TRBJ2-2; the match to TRBD1 covers 9 bases. Germline V gene sequence: CDR1 SGHRS, CDR2 YFSETQ. The CDR3 runs to 15 residues. The V gene end was trimmed by 1 base and the J gene end by 5 bases; junction bases not matched to a gene: 3. The CDR3, as DNA: TGCGCCAGCAGCTTGAGAGGACAGGGGACCGGGGAGCTGTTTTTT. Translation gives CASSLRGQGTGELFF.

The chain uses TRBV18 and TRBJ1-1; TRBD1 might be the D (6 bases). CDR3 length: 13 residues. CDR1 is KGHSH, CDR2 LQKENI, per germline. V was pared by 5 bases and J by 2 bases, with 9 bases between. In DNA form, the CDR3 reads TGTGCCAGCTCAGGACAGACAAACACTGAAGCTTTCTTT. It codes for CASSGQTNTEAFF.